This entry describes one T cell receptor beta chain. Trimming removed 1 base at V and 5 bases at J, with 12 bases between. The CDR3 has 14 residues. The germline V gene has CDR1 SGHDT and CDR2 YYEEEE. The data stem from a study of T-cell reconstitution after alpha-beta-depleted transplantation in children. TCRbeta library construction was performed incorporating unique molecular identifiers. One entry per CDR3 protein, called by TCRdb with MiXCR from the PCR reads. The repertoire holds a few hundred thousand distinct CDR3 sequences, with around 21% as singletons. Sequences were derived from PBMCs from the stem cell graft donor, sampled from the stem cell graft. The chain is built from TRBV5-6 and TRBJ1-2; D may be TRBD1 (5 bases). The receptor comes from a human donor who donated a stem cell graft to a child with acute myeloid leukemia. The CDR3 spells CASSLFDRSYGYTF. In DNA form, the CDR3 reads TGTGCCAGCAGCTTGTTCGACAGATCTTATGGCTACACCTTC.